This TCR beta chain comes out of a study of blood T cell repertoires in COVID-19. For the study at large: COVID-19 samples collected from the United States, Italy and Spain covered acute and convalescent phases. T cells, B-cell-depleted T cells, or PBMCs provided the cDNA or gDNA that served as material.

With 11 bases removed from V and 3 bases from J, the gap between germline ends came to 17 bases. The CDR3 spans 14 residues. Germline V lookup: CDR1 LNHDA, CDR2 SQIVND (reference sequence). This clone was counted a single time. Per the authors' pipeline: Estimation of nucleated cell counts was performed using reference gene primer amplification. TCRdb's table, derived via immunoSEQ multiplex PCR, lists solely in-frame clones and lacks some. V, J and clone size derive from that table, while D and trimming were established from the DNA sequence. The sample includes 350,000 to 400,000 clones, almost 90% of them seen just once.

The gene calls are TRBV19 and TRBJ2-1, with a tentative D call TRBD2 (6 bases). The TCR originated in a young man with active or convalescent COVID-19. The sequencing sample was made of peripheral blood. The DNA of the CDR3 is TGTGCCGCCGCCGACGGGGGAAACTACAATGAGCAGTTCTTC. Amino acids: CAAADGGNYNEQFF.